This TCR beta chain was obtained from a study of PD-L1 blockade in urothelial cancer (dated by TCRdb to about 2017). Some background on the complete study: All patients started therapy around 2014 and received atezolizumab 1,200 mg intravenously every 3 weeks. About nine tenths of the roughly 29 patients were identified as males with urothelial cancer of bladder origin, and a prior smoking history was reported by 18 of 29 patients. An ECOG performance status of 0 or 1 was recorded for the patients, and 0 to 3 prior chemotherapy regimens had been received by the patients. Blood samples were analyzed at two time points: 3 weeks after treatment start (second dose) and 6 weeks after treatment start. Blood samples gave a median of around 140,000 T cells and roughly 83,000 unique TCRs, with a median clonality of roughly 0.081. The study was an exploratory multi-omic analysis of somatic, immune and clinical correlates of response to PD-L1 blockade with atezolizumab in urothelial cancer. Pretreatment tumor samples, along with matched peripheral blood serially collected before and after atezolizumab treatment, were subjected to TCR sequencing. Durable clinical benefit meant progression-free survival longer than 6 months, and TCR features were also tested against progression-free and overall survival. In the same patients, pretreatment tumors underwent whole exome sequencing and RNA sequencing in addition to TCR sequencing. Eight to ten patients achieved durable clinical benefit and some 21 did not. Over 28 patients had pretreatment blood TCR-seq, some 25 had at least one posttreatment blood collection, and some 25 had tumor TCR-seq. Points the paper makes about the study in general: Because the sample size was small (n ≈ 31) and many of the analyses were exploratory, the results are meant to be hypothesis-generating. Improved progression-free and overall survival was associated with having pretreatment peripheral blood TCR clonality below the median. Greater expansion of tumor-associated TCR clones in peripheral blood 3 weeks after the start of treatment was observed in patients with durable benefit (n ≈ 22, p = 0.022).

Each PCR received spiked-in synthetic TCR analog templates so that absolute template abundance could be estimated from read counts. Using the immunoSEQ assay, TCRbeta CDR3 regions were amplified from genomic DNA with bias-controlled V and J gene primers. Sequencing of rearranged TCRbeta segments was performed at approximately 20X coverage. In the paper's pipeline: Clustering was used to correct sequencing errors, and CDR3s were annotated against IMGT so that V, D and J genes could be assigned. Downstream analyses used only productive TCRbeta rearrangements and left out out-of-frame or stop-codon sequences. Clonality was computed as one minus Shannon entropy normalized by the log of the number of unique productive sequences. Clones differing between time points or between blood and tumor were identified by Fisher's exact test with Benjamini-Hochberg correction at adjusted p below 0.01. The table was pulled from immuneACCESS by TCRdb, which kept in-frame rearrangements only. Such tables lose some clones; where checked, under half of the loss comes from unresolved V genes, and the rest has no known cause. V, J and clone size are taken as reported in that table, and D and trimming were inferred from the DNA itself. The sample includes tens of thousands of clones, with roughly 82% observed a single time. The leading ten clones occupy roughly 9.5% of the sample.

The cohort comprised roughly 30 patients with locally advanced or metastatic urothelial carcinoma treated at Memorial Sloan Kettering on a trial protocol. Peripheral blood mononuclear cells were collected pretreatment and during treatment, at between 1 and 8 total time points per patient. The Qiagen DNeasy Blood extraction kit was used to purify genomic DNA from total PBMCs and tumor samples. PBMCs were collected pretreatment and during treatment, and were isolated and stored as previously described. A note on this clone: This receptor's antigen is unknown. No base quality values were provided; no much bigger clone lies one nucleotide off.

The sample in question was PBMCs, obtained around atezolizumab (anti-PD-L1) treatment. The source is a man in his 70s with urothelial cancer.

The CDR3 in this case is CASSQARDPSSGANVLTF. The bases read TGCGCCAGCAGCCAAGCCAGGGATCCTAGCTCTGGGGCCAACGTCCTGACTTTC. Here the chain combines TRBV4-1 and TRBJ2-6; TRBD1 might be the D gene, on 5 matching bases. At the junction V is shortened by 1 base and J by 0 bases, with 13 bases in between. Spanning cysteine to phenylalanine, the CDR3 consists of 18 amino acids. The CDR3 DNA has 54 bases and is translated from base 1. The CDR1 and CDR2 encoded by the germline V gene are MGHRA and YSYEKL.